A single T cell receptor (beta chain) is shown here with its context. Its antigen is currently not known. No per-base quality is available; no much larger clone lies one base away. Receptor amplification or capture employed 5' RACE. Sequencer: Illumina HiSeq 2500. The second PCR ran for about 6 to 12 cycles and used a J-beta primer mix along with a sample-barcoded 5' primer. A unique molecular identifier was introduced onto each TCR beta cDNA molecule by a template-switch 5' adaptor carrying 12 random nucleotides. Each sample yielded at least 3 million CDR3-containing paired-end reads. All of the RNA was converted into first-strand cDNA using the Mint cDNA synthesis kit, with a TRBC-specific oligonucleotide serving as the primer. Following uracil-DNA glycosylase treatment, a first 18-cycle PCR with universal primers M1SS and BC2_uni_R was performed on all cDNA. The authors' pipeline ran thus. Each sample was normalized by randomly selecting 1 million high-quality reads, each carrying a distinct molecular identifier. Reads sharing molecular identifiers were discarded rather than binned into consensus sequences. MiTCR, set to a Q25 quality threshold and the strictest error-elimination algorithm, was used for CDR3 identification, clonotype clustering and error correction. A nonparametric unseen species model using Euler transformation provided a lower-bound estimate of total TCR beta diversity. Through fastp at Q25 and MiXCR, TCRdb rebuilt clones from the public reads, retaining in-frame beta chains. Each entry merges the rows of one CDR3 protein and shows their most common DNA and genes. The V and J calls and clone size are TCRdb's, not the authors'. Counted in this sample were hundreds of thousands of distinct CDR3 sequences; 40% to 50% of them appeared once. Approximately 23% of the sample goes to the ten largest clones.

This sample was included in a study of blood T cells in healthy people across ages (dated by TCRdb to 2013 to 2016). Background for the entire study: In model experiments, template switching captured roughly one uniquely barcoded TCR beta cDNA molecule for every two T cells. The study measured age-related changes in TCR beta repertoire diversity using deep sequencing normalized with unique cDNA molecular identifiers. Four age groups were formed from the donors: young (average roughly 16 years), middle-aged (approximately 39), aged (under 70) and long-lived (about 80). To avoid experimental bias, donors of different ages were randomly spread across the sequencing lanes. For two donors (one aged 18 to 30 and one aged 80 or older), the study analyzed two additional independent replicas of 1 million unique cDNA reads from the same blood draw. Overall study outcomes, separate from this receptor: As age increased, observed TCR beta diversity per million T cells dropped in a roughly linear way, and a significant reduction was already evident by age about 40. Estimates of total diversity based on one million sequenced T cells were regarded as lower bounds and as underestimates. Observed TCR beta diversity correlated strongly with the percentage of naive T cells measured by flow cytometry. The CMV infection status of donors was not known, potentially confounding age-related changes in expanded clonotypes. The long-lived group showed more naive CD4+ T cells, fewer expanded clones and increased TCR diversity than the aged group, suggesting age selection. Bulk unsorted PBMC profiling prevented conclusive comparison of naive and antigen-experienced compartments.

Systemically healthy Caucasian individuals from Russia, around 39 in total and aged about 6 to 100 years, were included as donors. Roughly 10 milliliters of peripheral blood were drawn from each donor into EDTA-treated Vacutainer tubes. PBMCs were isolated by Ficoll-Paque density-gradient centrifugation, with at least 6.5 million obtained per sample. Total RNA was extracted from PBMCs with Trizol reagent, with at least 6 micrograms obtained per sample. For every donor, an aliquot of PBMCs went through flow cytometry to measure the percentages of naive CD45RAhigh/CD27high T cells. The V end loses 2 bases and the J end loses 0 bases, and a stretch of 6 bases separates them. The CDR3 contains 14 residues, cysteine and phenylalanine counted. CDR3 DNA only is kept here, 42 bases in frame from base 1. CDR1 LGHNA and CDR2 YNFKEQ are derived from the germline V gene.

The sequence is built from TRBV4-2 and TRBJ2-3, with the identity of the D gene unclear. The origin of this receptor is a man older than 75 in good health. The sequencing input was blood. CDR3 region: CASSQRLSTDTQYF. The nucleotides read TGTGCCAGCAGCCAACGACTTAGCACAGATACGCAGTATTTT.